The 12 T cell receptor beta chains below come from one sample, sequenced in a study of blood T cell repertoires in COVID-19. Generated by immunoSEQ multiplex PCR, the TCRdb table keeps only in-frame clones and is missing some. The repertoire includes about 150,000 clones, roughly 83% of them detected once, and 25% to 30% sits in the top ten. The source material was peripheral blood. The receptors were gathered from a woman aged 55-69 years with acute or convalescent COVID-19.

The chain links TRBV30 to TRBJ1-3; 7 bases map to TRBD1. CDR3 length: 16 residues. CDR1 and CDR2 (germline): GTSNPN, SVGIG (reference sequence). Trimming took 0 bases from V and 0 from J; bases not matched to a gene: 5. The CDR3 nucleotides read TGTGCCTGGAGTGTGGGGACAGCCAGCTCTGGAAACACCATATATTTT. It translates to CAWSVGTASSGNTIYF.

The V call is TRBV19, the J call TRBJ1-5; D perhaps matches TRBD1 (5 bases). Germline assignment: CDR1 LNHDA and CDR2 SQIVND (reference sequence). Trimming left V 5 bases short and J 2 bases short, with 16 bases between. This CDR3 is 16 amino acids long. CDR3 loop: CASSAGRLGGNQPQHF. As DNA, the CDR3 is TGTGCCAGTAGTGCAGGCAGACTAGGGGGCAATCAGCCCCAGCATTTT.

This chain joins TRBV5-1 and TRBJ1-6; D is uncertain. This CDR3 region has 13 residues. The V and J ends lost 6 bases and 7 bases respectively, with 11 bases between them. Per the germline V gene, CDR1 is SGHRS and CDR2 is YFSETQ. The CDR3 reads CASNTDGNSPLHF. The DNA of the CDR3 is TGCGCCAGCAATACTGACGGGAATTCACCCCTCCACTTT.

This clone came up once. The chain couples TRBV28 to TRBJ1-5; D remains unclear. From germline, CDR1 is MDHEN and CDR2 SYDVKM. There are 12 residues in the CDR3. The germline V and J ends were trimmed by 6 bases and 1 base, with 4 bases remaining between them. The CDR3 sequence is CASSQSNQPQHF. CDR3 bases: TGTGCCAGCAGCCAAAGCAATCAGCCCCAGCATTTT.

This rearrangement joins TRBV15 to TRBJ2-1, with TRBD1 matching over 7 bases. Germline V CDR1 and CDR2: LNHNV, YYDKDF (reference sequence). The CDR3 length is 13 residues. The ends lost 2 bases at V and 10 bases at J; junction bases unmatched: 5. CDR3 nucleotide sequence: TGTGCCACCAGCAGACTCACAGGGGTAGAGCAGTTCTTC. This codes for CATSRLTGVEQFF.

The chain recombines TRBV29-1 with TRBJ1-5, with TRBD1 as a possible D gene (6 bases). CDR1 SQVTM and CDR2 ANQGSEA come from the germline V gene. The CDR3 spans 14 residues. The V gene lost 6 bases and the J gene lost 12 bases, with 24 bases spanning the gap. The DNA of the CDR3 is TGCAGCGTGGCAGACCAGGGGATATCCAGTGGCCAGCATTTT. It is translated as CSVADQGISSGQHF.

This clone has just a few counts. The genes are TRBV7-6 and TRBJ1-1; D might be TRBD1 (6 bases). Trimming removed 4 bases from V and 0 bases from J, with 15 bases in between. CDR1 and CDR2 (germline): SGHVS, FNYEAQ. The CDR3 runs 16 residues. As DNA, the CDR3 is TGTGCCAGCAGCTCGTACGGGGGGCTCATGAACACTGAAGCTTTCTTT. Translation: CASSSYGGLMNTEAFF.

The rearrangement links TRBV5-6 to TRBJ1-6; D not certain. The CDR3 sequence is 12 residues long. Germline loops: CDR1 SGHDT, CDR2 YYEEEE. Trimming took 3 bases from V and 12 from J, leaving 10 bases between them. The CDR3 coding sequence is TGTGCCAGCAGCTCACTCCCTGGACCCCTCCACTTT. Translated: CASSSLPGPLHF. Based on the CDR3 plus reference TRBV5-6 and TRBJ1-6, the full variable domain is DAGVTQSPTHLIKTRGQQVTLRCSPKSGHDTVSWYQQALGQGPQFIFQYYEEEERQRGNFPDRFSGHQFPNYSSELNVNALLLGDSALYLCASSSLPGPLHFGNGTRLTVT.

The chain employs TRBV7-2 and TRBJ2-2, with D unresolved. The germline V and J ends were trimmed by 8 bases and 2 bases, with 15 bases remaining between them. This CDR3 has 15 residues. Germline assignment: CDR1 SGHTA and CDR2 FQGNSA. The CDR3 spells CASGPKPQNTGELFF. The CDR3 region has the DNA TGTGCCAGCGGCCCCAAACCACAAAACACCGGGGAGCTGTTTTTT.

The V call is TRBV9, the J call TRBJ2-5, with 8 bases matching TRBD2. CDR1 and CDR2 from the germline V gene are SGDLS and YYNGEE. J was trimmed by 5 bases and V by 0 bases; bases with no gene match: 3. The CDR3 contains 14 residues. CDR3 residues: CASSVGSGGETQYF. As DNA, the CDR3 is TGTGCCAGCAGCGTAGGAAGCGGGGGCGAGACCCAGTACTTC. The full variable domain, rest sourced from reference TRBV9 and TRBJ2-5, is DSGVTQTPKHLITATGQRVTLRCSPRSGDLSVYWYQQSLDQGLQFLIQYYNGEERAKGNILERFSAQQFPDLHSELNLSSLELGDSALYFCASSVGSGGETQYFGPGTRLLVL.

This clone was found a few times. The genes are TRBV4-2 and TRBJ2-7, with D hard to call. Germline V gives CDR1 LGHNA, CDR2 YNFKEQ. CDR3 length: 15 amino acids. Trimming removed 1 base at V and 5 bases at J, with 15 bases between. CDR3 sequence reads: CASSQVPETSDEQYF. DNA of the CDR3: TGTGCCAGCAGCCAAGTCCCGGAGACGTCAGACGAGCAGTACTTC.

The chain combines TRBV19 with TRBJ1-1; TRBD1 aligns across 8 bases. CDR1 and CDR2 from the germline V gene are LNHDA and SQIVND (reference sequence). CDR3 length: 11 amino acids. J gave up 8 bases and V 6 bases, and 2 bases lay outside the gene matches. The CDR3 reads CASSNRGEAFF. CDR3 DNA sequence: TGTGCCAGTAGCAACAGGGGGGAAGCTTTCTTT. Based on the CDR3 plus reference TRBV19 and TRBJ1-1, the full variable domain is DGGITQSPKYLFRKEGQNVTLSCEQNLNHDAMYWYRQDPGQGLRLIYYSQIVNDFQKGDIAEGYSVSREKKESFPLTVTSAQKNPTAFYLCASSNRGEAFFGQGTRLTVV.